This T cell receptor (beta chain) was sequenced for a study of OX40 agonist ivuxolimab in advanced cancers. CDR3 length: 14 residues. The V and J ends lost 5 bases and 2 bases respectively, with 10 bases between them. Germline V lookup: CDR1 SGHTA, CDR2 FQGNSA. Sequenced by immunoSEQ multiplex PCR; TCRdb stores in-frame clones only, minus some. The repertoire holds about 64,000 clones, with roughly 85% as singletons. Study-level findings and limits: Low normalized clonal expansion also occurred in some nonresponding patients. Within 6 weeks, CD4+ and CD8+ blood T cells expanded clonally at 0.1 to 3.0 mg/kg.

Points on this clone: What it recognizes is unknown.

This rearrangement joins TRBV7-2 to TRBJ2-1; D not certain. The receptor's source is an adult with an advanced solid tumor such as melanoma, head and neck, liver or kidney cancer. The material was CD4+ or CD8+ T cells sorted from blood, obtained in a trial of the OX40 agonist ivuxolimab. This CDR3 is CASSPHYTYNEQFF. CDR3 coding DNA: TGTGCCAGCAGCCCCCATTACACCTACAATGAGCAGTTCTTC.